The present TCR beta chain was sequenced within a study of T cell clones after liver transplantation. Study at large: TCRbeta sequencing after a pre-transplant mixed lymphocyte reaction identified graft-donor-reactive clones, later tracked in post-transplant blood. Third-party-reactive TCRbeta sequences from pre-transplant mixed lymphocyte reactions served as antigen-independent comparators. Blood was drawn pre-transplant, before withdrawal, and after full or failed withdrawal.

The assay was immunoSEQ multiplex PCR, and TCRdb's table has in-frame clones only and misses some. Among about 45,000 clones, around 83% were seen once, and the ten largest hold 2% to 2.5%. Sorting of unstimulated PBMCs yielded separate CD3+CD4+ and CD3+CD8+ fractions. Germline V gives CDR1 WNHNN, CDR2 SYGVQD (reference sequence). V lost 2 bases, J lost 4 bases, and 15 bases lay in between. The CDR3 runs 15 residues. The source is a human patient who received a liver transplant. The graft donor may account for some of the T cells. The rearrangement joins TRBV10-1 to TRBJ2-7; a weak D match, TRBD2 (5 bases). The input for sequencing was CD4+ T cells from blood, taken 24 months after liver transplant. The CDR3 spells CASSESRTRGYEQYF. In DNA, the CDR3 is TGCGCCAGCAGTGAGAGTAGGACTCGCGGGTACGAGCAGTACTTC.